The sequence of this T cell receptor beta chain was determined in a study of metastatic and nonmetastatic thyroid tumors. Study-wide context: A comparison of repertoires was made across blood and tumor or nodule tissue from malignant and benign thyroid patients. General study findings and limits: Malignant thyroid tumors reportedly exceeded benign nodules significantly in TCR beta diversity, with the difference appearing in blood and tumor.

In the authors' workflow: A classifier of distant metastasis in papillary thyroid cancer was built from CDR3 differences (across clinicopathological groups). MiXCR was used by TCRdb to re-call the PCR reads. TCRdb, rather than the study authors, made the V and J calls. The sample has some 84,000 clones, around 7.8% seen once; the top ten hold more than 8%. Prior to thyroid surgery, none of the patients had received any treatment. Germline V gene data show CDR1 as DFQATT and CDR2 as SNEGSKA (reference sequence). The CDR3 contains 15 residues. As for this clone: Its antigen remains unidentified. One end of the junction varies from germline; a read error may be responsible.

The sample was blood. The rearrangement links TRBV20-1 to TRBJ1-3, with TRBD1 as a possible D gene (5 bases). This receptor was obtained from a female donor with papillary thyroid cancer or a benign thyroid nodule (not recorded which). Some clones in this sample may be carry-over from other donors' samples. Here the CDR3 DNA reads TGCAGTGTTAGAGGGGCCCTAAGCTCTGGAAACACCATATATTTT. Protein product: CSVRGALSSGNTIYF.